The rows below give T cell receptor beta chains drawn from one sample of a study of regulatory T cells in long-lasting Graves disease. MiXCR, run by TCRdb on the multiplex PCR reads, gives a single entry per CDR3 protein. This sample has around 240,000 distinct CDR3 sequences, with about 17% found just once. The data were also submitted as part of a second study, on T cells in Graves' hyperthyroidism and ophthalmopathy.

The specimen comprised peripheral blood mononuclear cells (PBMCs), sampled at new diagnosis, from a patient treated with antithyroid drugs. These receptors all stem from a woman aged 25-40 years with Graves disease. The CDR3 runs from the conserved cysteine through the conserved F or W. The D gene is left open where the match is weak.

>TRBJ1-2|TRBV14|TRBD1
CASSEIDRDGYTF
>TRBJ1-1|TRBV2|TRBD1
CASSGQVTEAFF
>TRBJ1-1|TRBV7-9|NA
CASSLGVPNTEAFF
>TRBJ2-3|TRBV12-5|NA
CASGLVMSGAGDTQYF
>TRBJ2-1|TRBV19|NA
CASSIFTQANEQFF
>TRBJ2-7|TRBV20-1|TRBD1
CSATTRQGTSFEQYF
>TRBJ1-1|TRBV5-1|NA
CASSLLQGSNTEAFF
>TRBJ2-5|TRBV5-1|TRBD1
CASSRGQGGETQYF
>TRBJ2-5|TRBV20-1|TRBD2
CSAVGGAGDLETQYF
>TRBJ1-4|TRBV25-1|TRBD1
CASSEPQTGGGEKLFF
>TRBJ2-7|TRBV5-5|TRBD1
CASSSWDRWTYEQYF
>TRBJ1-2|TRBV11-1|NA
CASSLSGPVMENYGYTF
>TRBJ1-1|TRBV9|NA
CASSQGHLNTEAFF
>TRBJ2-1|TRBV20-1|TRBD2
CSARIQAGGRNEQFF
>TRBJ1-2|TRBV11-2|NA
CASSPAGFFGYTF
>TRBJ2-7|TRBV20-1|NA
CSARTNDISYEQYF
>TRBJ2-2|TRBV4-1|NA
CASSQGTRSTSVTGELFF
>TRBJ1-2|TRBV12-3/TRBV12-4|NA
CASTPRWGSGGYTF
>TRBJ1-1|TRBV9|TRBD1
CASSAPGQGVFFF
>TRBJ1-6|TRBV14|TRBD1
CASSQDFGQGLPPLHF
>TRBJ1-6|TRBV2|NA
CASAGSNSPLHF
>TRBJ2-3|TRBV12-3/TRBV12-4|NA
CASSLNRGLTTDTQYF
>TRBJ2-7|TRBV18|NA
CASSPRSPYEQYF
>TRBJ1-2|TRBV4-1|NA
CASSRTVGAYGYTF
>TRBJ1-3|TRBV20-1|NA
CSAGQFSGNTIYF
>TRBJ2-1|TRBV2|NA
CASIQGQGAGDNEQFF
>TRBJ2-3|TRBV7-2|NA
CASSSRQSTDTQYF
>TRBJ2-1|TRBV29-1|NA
CSSTSLRGGSYNEQFF
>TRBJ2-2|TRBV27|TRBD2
CASRNSGGLSTGELFF
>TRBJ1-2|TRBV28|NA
CASSPGGFGGYTF
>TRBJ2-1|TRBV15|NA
CATSIDRWDNEQFF
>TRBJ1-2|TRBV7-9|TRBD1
CASSLADRADTF
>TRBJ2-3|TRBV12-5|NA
CASGLVRNYNTDTQYF
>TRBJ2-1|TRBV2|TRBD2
CASSENSGDYNEQSF
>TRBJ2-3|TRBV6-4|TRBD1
CASSDSGTGTDTQYF
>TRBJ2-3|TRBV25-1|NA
CASSERRGQEDTQYF
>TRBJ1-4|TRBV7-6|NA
CASSPLRVGANEKLFF
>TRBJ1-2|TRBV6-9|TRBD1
CASSYSKGAGGYTF
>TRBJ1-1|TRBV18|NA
CASSLTTEAFF
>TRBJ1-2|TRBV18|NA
CASSPAPEDYGYTF
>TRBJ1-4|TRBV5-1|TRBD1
CASRDRGTEKLFF
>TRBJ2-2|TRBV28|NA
CASSLGGTYPGELFF
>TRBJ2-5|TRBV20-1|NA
CSAIVRFVETQYF
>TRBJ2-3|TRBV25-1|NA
CASSEYNLWGSTDTQYF
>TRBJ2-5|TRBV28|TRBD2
CASGTLAGKTQYF